This T cell receptor (beta chain) stems from a study of human T cells and chemical hapten exposure. A few counts support this clonotype. Library construction involved attaching unique molecular identifiers to individual cDNA molecules, which allowed quantitative, reproducible TCR counting. TCRdb analysed the RACE reads with MiXCR anew, one entry per CDR3 protein. The profile shows roughly 140,000 distinct CDR3 sequences, about 11% of them singletons. Regarding time point: patch test 2, 6 weeks after DPC sensitization. Noted treatment: therapeutic diphenylcyclopropenone sensitization with weekly scalp DPC. Whole blood that had not been fractionated was the source of extracted total RNA. Germline-derived CDR1 and CDR2 are SEHNR and FQNEAQ (reference sequence). V gave up 0 bases and J gave up 3 bases, with 4 bases separating them. This CDR3 contains 13 residues.

This material consisted of whole blood, taken in connection with sensitization to the hapten diphenylcyclopropenone (DPC). The TCR comes from a woman aged 50 to 60 with alopecia areata. Some clones in this sample may be carry-over from other donors' samples. The chain carries TRBV7-9 and TRBJ2-3; no reliable D call. DNA for the CDR3: TGTGCCAGCAGCTTAGCTAGGACAGATACGCAGTATTTT. Translating gives CASSLARTDTQYF. Full variable domain (rest looked up from reference TRBV7-9 and TRBJ2-3): DTGVSQNPRHKITKRGQNVTFRCDPISEHNRLYWYRQTLGQGPEFLTYFQNEAQLEKSRLLSDRFSAERPKGSFSTLEIQRTEQGDSAMYLCASSLARTDTQYFGPGTRLTVL.